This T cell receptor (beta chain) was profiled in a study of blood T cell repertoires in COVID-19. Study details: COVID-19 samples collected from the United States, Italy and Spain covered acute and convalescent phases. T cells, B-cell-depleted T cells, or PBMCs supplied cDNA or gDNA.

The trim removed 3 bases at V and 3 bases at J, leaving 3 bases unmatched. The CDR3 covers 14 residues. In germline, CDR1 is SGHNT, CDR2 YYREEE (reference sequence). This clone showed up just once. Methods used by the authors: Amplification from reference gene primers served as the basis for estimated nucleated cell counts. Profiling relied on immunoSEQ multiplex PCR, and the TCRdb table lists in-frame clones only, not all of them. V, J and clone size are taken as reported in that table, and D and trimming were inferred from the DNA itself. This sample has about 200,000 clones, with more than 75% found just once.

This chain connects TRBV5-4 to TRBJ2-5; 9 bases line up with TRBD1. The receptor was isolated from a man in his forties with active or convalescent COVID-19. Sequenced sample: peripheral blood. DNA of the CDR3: TGTGCCAGCAGCTGGAGACAGGGGGAAGAGACCCAGTACTTC. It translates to CASSWRQGEETQYF.